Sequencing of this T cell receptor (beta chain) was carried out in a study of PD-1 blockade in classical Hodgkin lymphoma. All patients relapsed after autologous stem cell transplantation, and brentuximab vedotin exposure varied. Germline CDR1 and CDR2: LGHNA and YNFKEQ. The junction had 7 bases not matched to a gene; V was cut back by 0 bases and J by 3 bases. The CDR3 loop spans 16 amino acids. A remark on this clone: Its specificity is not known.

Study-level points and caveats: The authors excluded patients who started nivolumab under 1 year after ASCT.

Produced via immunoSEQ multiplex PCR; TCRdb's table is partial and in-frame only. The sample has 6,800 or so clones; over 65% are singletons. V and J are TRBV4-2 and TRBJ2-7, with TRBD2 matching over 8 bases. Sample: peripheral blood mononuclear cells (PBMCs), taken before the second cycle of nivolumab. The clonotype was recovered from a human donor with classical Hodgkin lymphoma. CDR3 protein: CASSQEGTGGNYEQYF. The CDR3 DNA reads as TGTGCCAGCAGCCAAGAAGGGACGGGAGGGAACTACGAGCAGTACTTC.